The 24 T cell receptor beta chains given below trace back to one sample, sequenced in a study of beta chain features in type 1 diabetes. For these TCRs, the target antigens are not known. General study results and limits: All four CD4+ subsets from Type 1 diabetes patients carried moderately but significantly shorter TCRB CDR3s.

The study reverse transcribed the entire isolated RNA, so it sequenced expressed TCRB transcripts. TCRdb's copy holds only in-frame clones and misses some; the assay was immunoSEQ multiplex PCR. The repertoire consists of about 650,000 clones, with 9.5% to 15% occurring once and the leading ten covering 0.095% to 0.15%. Sample: naive CD4+ T cells from blood. Receptors were obtained from a young man with type 1 diabetes.

In this sample, this clone turned up a few times. The CDR3 reads CASSVRAYEQYF. CDR3 coding DNA: TGTGCCAGCAGTGTACGAGCGTACGAGCAGTACTTC. The chain uses TRBV28 and TRBJ2-7; no reliable D call. V lost 5 bases and J 4 bases, leaving 9 bases between the germline ends. Per the germline V gene, CDR1 is MDHEN and CDR2 is SYDVKM. The CDR3 loop spans 12 amino acids.

This clone was seen a few times. The V gene is TRBV19, the J gene TRBJ1-1, with D tentatively TRBD1 (6 bases). The germline V and J ends were trimmed by 7 bases and 8 bases, with 8 bases remaining between them. Germline V gives CDR1 LNHDA, CDR2 SQIVND (reference sequence). There are 10 residues in the CDR3. The CDR3 region is CASNGQEAFF. The CDR3 nucleotides are TGTGCCAGTAACGGACAGGAAGCTTTCTTT.

This clone turned up a few times. The J gene is TRBJ2-6, the V gene TRBV2, with D unclear. CDR1 SNHLY and CDR2 FYNNEI come from the germline V gene. The V end lost 3 bases, the J end lost 2 bases, and 11 bases lay between the germline ends. This CDR3 comprises 16 residues. This chain's CDR3 is CASSELIRAGANVLTF. CDR3 nucleotide sequence: TGTGCCAGCAGTGAGCTTATTAGGGCTGGGGCCAACGTCCTGACTTTC.

The chain has TRBV6-5 and TRBJ2-7; the D is unclear. This CDR3 comprises 11 residues. V lost 4 bases, J lost 6 bases, and 7 bases lay in between. Germline CDR1 is MNHEY and CDR2 is SVGAGI. CDR3 DNA: TGTGCCAGCAGTTCCTCCCCCGAGCAGTACTTC. This translates into CASSSSPEQYF.

This clone was seen only a few times. This chain joins TRBV10-3 and TRBJ2-1; 7 positions match TRBD1. This CDR3 has 17 amino acids. Losses at the gene ends were 4 bases for V and 1 base for J; bases not matched to a gene: 10. The germline gives CDR1 ENHRY, CDR2 SYGVKD. CDR3 sequence reads: CAISAYSGQESYNEQFF. CDR3 in DNA: TGTGCCATCAGTGCCTACTCAGGACAGGAATCCTACAATGAGCAGTTCTTC.

This chain joins TRBV11-1 and TRBJ2-2, with D tentatively TRBD1 (5 bases). Germline CDR1 SGHAT, CDR2 FQDESV (reference sequence). The CDR3 contains 15 residues. Trimming stripped 6 bases from V and 2 bases from J, with 13 bases between. The CDR3 region is CASRLTDLNTGELFF. The DNA of the CDR3 is TGTGCCAGCAGGTTGACAGATCTAAACACCGGGGAGCTGTTTTTT.

This rearrangement joins TRBV28 to TRBJ1-6; 8 bases line up with TRBD1. Looked up from germline, CDR1 is MDHEN and CDR2 is SYDVKM. V dropped 7 bases and J dropped 9; count of bases not matched to a gene: 8. The CDR3 is 14 amino acids. As DNA, the CDR3 is TGTGCCAGCATCTTTCAGGGGGCATTTTCACCCCTCCACTTT. Translation: CASIFQGAFSPLHF.

This clone was seen a handful of times. The rearrangement links TRBV9 to TRBJ2-1; 8 bases line up with TRBD1. The junction had 15 bases not matched to a gene; V was cut back by 3 bases and J by 10 bases. CDR1 is SGDLS, CDR2 YYNGEE, per germline. CDR3 length equals 16 residues. The CDR3 protein is CASSARQGAALEEQFF. DNA for the CDR3: TGTGCCAGCAGCGCCCGTCAGGGGGCGGCCTTGGAGGAGCAGTTCTTC.

This clone showed up just a few times. This sample also contains other DNA sequences that code for the same CDR3. V and J are TRBV9 and TRBJ2-2; D is perhaps TRBD1 (6 bases). Between the trimmed V and J ends, which lost 2 bases and 2 bases, there was a span of 10 bases. In germline, CDR1 is SGDLS, CDR2 YYNGEE. The CDR3 contains 15 residues. The CDR3 protein is CASSVGTTNTGELFF. DNA of the CDR3: TGTGCCAGCAGCGTGGGGACAACCAACACCGGGGAGCTGTTTTTT. The variable domain in full, completed from reference TRBV9 and TRBJ2-2, reads DSGVTQTPKHLITATGQRVTLRCSPRSGDLSVYWYQQSLDQGLQFLIQYYNGEERAKGNILERFSAQQFPDLHSELNLSSLELGDSALYFCASSVGTTNTGELFFGEGSRLTVL.

This clone was observed a handful of times. The rearrangement joins TRBV9 to TRBJ2-5; a possible D gene is TRBD2 (6 bases). The CDR3 is made up of 15 amino acids. In germline, CDR1 is SGDLS, CDR2 YYNGEE. Between the trimmed V and J ends, which lost 0 bases and 5 bases, there was a span of 14 bases. DNA of the CDR3: TGTGCCAGCAGCGTAGCGGGGGTCTCATCGGAGACCCAGTACTTC. Its protein product is CASSVAGVSSETQYF.

The chain carries TRBV6-5 and TRBJ2-7; D possibly corresponds to TRBD2 (6 bases). The germline V gene encodes CDR1 MNHEY and CDR2 SVGAGI. Trimming stripped 2 bases from V and 6 bases from J, with 17 bases between. CDR3 length: 15 amino acids. The CDR3 sequence: CASSYPGTVLSEQYF. CDR3 nucleotides: TGTGCCAGCAGTTACCCCGGGACTGTCCTGTCCGAGCAGTACTTC.

This chain links TRBV7-2 with TRBJ2-7; no clear D. In germline, CDR1 is SGHTA, CDR2 FQGNSA. V lost 7 bases, J lost 1 base, and 14 bases lay in between. The CDR3 length is 14 residues. CDR3 bases: TGTGCCAGCAACCGGCCAGGCAGGTCCTACGAGCAGTACTTC. This sequence encodes CASNRPGRSYEQYF.

The genes are TRBV6-4 and TRBJ1-6; 10 nucleotides line up with TRBD1. This CDR3 is built from 15 residues. Germline loops: CDR1 MRHNA, CDR2 SNTAGT. J gave up 5 bases and V 5 bases, and 3 bases lay outside the gene matches. CDR3 residues: CASSHGQGDNSPLHF. The DNA of the CDR3 is TGTGCCAGCAGTCACGGACAGGGGGATAATTCACCCCTCCACTTT.

As DNA, the CDR3 is TGTGCCAGCAGTGCCTTAGGACAGGTCCCCTACGAGCAGTACTTC. The encoded protein is CASSALGQVPYEQYF. The chain couples TRBV25-1 to TRBJ2-7, with 7 bases lining up with TRBD1. Germline lookup yields CDR1 MGHDK and CDR2 SYGVNS. V gave up 4 bases and J gave up 2 bases; unmatched junction bases: 8. CDR3 length equals 15 residues.

This clone was picked up a small number of times. The rearrangement links TRBV7-3 to TRBJ2-6; possibly TRBD2 for D (5 bases). This CDR3 comprises 18 residues. Per germline, CDR1 SGHTA and CDR2 FQGTGA. V gave up 3 bases and J gave up 0 bases, with 15 bases separating them. In DNA form, the CDR3 reads TGTGCCAGCAGCTTGCATGGGAGTTCATCCTCTGGGGCCAACGTCCTGACTTTC. Residues: CASSLHGSSSSGANVLTF.

As regards this clone: The identical CDR3 is also encoded by other nucleotide sequences in the sample. This chain uses TRBV29-1 with TRBJ2-5; D perhaps matches TRBD1 (5 bases). CDR3 length: 11 amino acids. V dropped 4 bases and J dropped 5 bases, with 8 bases sitting between them. Germline CDR1 reads SQVTM; CDR2 reads ANQGSEA. CDR3 coding DNA: TGCAGCGTTGCCAGGGCCGAGACCCAGTACTTC. Protein: CSVARAETQYF.

The sample holds a few counts of this clone. V gene TRBV9 combines with J gene TRBJ2-2; D gene uncertain. The length of the CDR3 is 15 residues. Germline values: CDR1 SGDLS, CDR2 YYNGEE. The V end lost 0 bases, the J end lost 2 bases, and 8 bases lay between the germline ends. The CDR3 here is CASSVAGPNTGELFF. The CDR3 DNA reads TGTGCCAGCAGCGTAGCCGGGCCAAACACCGGGGAGCTGTTTTTT. The full variable domain, its missing parts supplied by reference TRBV9 and TRBJ2-2, is DSGVTQTPKHLITATGQRVTLRCSPRSGDLSVYWYQQSLDQGLQFLIQYYNGEERAKGNILERFSAQQFPDLHSELNLSSLELGDSALYFCASSVAGPNTGELFFGEGSRLTVL.

The rearrangement joins TRBV9 to TRBJ2-1; D might be TRBD1 (6 bases). Trimming removed 0 bases from V and 5 bases from J, with 12 bases in between. The CDR3 extends over 15 amino acids. CDR1 is SGDLS and CDR2 is YYNGEE in the germline V gene. CDR3 nucleotides: TGTGCCAGCAGCGTAGGACACCGGACAGACAATGAGCAGTTCTTC. Protein sequence: CASSVGHRTDNEQFF.

The chain uses TRBV4-1 and TRBJ2-6; D perhaps matches TRBD1 (5 bases). Germline loops: CDR1 MGHRA, CDR2 YSYEKL. The CDR3 is made up of 15 amino acids. The V end was cut by 5 bases, the J end by 5 bases, with 13 bases between. In DNA, the CDR3 is TGCGCCAGCAGCTCCCCAGGGCAGCGGGCCAACGTCCTGACTTTC. It specifies CASSSPGQRANVLTF.

The chain uses TRBV11-2 and TRBJ2-1; D gene unclear. The CDR3 consists of 15 residues. The V and J ends lost 5 bases and 1 base respectively, with 12 bases between them. Germline V gives CDR1 SGHAT, CDR2 FQNNGV. The CDR3 here is CASSLPGLSYNEQFF. The CDR3 DNA reads TGTGCCAGCAGCCTACCCGGGCTGTCCTACAATGAGCAGTTCTTC.

The chain combines TRBV6-5 with TRBJ1-6; D gene ambiguous. The CDR3 is 15 amino acids. The V and J ends lost 5 bases and 5 bases respectively, with 13 bases between them. CDR1 MNHEY and CDR2 SVGAGI come from the germline V gene. The CDR3 loop is CASSLEGRDNSPLHF. CDR3 bases: TGTGCCAGCAGTCTCGAGGGCCGAGATAATTCACCCCTCCACTTT.

This clone has more than one count but fewer than ten. The chain recombines TRBV11-2 with TRBJ2-4; D may be TRBD2 (5 bases). V was clipped by 3 bases and J by 7 bases, with 10 bases between them. Looked up from germline, CDR1 is SGHAT and CDR2 is FQNNGV. The CDR3 length is 13 residues. DNA of the CDR3: TGTGCCAGCAGCTTTCCCGGGGTGAACATTCAGTACTTC. It translates to CASSFPGVNIQYF. The full variable domain, with the rest looked up from reference TRBV11-2 and TRBJ2-4, is EAGVAQSPRYKIIEKRQSVAFWCNPISGHATLYWYQQILGQGPKLLIQFQNNGVVDDSQLPKDRFSAERLKGVDSTLKIQPAKLEDSAVYLCASSFPGVNIQYFGAGTRLSVL.

The chain combines TRBV7-2 with TRBJ2-7, with TRBD1 matching 9 bases. This CDR3 is 15 amino acids long. V was pared by 6 bases and J by 6 bases, with 12 bases of the junction left unmatched. Germline loops: CDR1 SGHTA, CDR2 FQGNSA. DNA of the CDR3: TGTGCCAGCAGAAAGCCCGGGACAGGGAACGGCGAGCAGTACTTC. Its translation is CASRKPGTGNGEQYF.

The chain uses TRBV14 and TRBJ2-5; tentative D call: TRBD1 (7 bases). V shed 4 bases and J shed 1 base, with 16 bases lying between them. The CDR3 totals 16 residues. The germline CDR1 and CDR2 sequences are SGHDN and FVKESK. Here the CDR3 reads CASSPGRQGVQETQYF. The CDR3 DNA sequence: TGTGCCAGCAGCCCGGGGAGGCAGGGGGTCCAAGAGACCCAGTACTTC.